Many counts were recorded for the clone carrying this T cell receptor beta chain. Its antigen is as yet unknown. This entry is derived from a study of regulatory T cells in long-lasting Graves disease. Notes on the study in general: Accuracy may have been reduced by the small sample size.

With iRepertoire HTBI primers and Arm-PCR of CDR3 regions, TCR beta libraries were built. TCRdb independently ran MiXCR on the multiplex PCR reads; one entry per CDR3 protein. The sample records 450,000 or so distinct CDR3 sequences, 20% being singletons. J was trimmed by 1 base and V by 5 bases; bases with no gene match: 9. The CDR3 is 16 amino acids. The time point here: persistent/refractory GD, antithyroid drugs over 5 years with positive TRAb. PBMC-derived RNA was used for the TCR library. The authors diagnosed Graves' disease using American Thyroid Association guidelines. The patient group derived from an endocrinology department in Xi'an, China.

The receptor was derived from a female donor with Graves disease. This specimen consisted of peripheral blood mononuclear cells (PBMCs), obtained when the disease was refractory, from a patient treated with antithyroid drugs. The chain has TRBV12-3 or TRBV12-4 and TRBJ2-7, with TRBD1 matching over 9 bases. CDR3 DNA: TGTGCCAGCAGTCGGTGGGACAGGGTTGGGTCCTACGAGCAGTACTTC. Translated: CASSRWDRVGSYEQYF.